A single sample is the source of the 11 T cell receptor beta chains below, sequenced in a study of cytotoxic CD8 clonotypes in ibrutinib-treated CLL. Clones were read by immunoSEQ multiplex PCR, and TCRdb kept only the in-frame ones, dropping some. Of around 150,000 clones listed, more than 75% were seen once; the top ten hold 7.6%. Sequencing used PBMCs, obtained after 36 months of ibrutinib treatment. Source of these receptors: a human donor with chronic lymphocytic leukemia.

The chain is built from TRBV27 and TRBJ2-1, with TRBD1 matching over 9 bases. The CDR3 is 14 amino acids. V lost 3 bases to trimming and J lost 7 bases; unmatched junction nucleotides: 4. Germline CDR1 MNHEY, CDR2 SMNVEV (reference sequence). The CDR3 coding sequence is TGTGCCAGCAGTTTCCGGGACAGGGATAATGAGCAGTTCTTC. Translation gives CASSFRDRDNEQFF.

Concerning this clone itself: This specimen includes other DNA sequences encoding the same CDR3. The chain joins TRBV5-1 to TRBJ1-1; no firm D call. V was shortened by 5 bases and J by 0 bases, with 8 bases between the two germline ends. The CDR3 covers 13 residues. Germline values: CDR1 SGHRS, CDR2 YFSETQ. The CDR3 bases are TGCGCCAGCAGTAGGGCGATGAACACTGAAGCTTTCTTT. It translates to CASSRAMNTEAFF.

This clone has at least ten counts. V gene TRBV19 combines with J gene TRBJ1-4; no clear D gene. Trimming removed 1 base at V and 0 bases at J, with 6 bases between. CDR3 length: 15 residues. CDR1 is LNHDA and CDR2 is SQIVND in the germline V gene (reference sequence). The CDR3 bases are TGTGCCAGTAGTATAGGGGCGGCAACTAATGAAAAACTGTTTTTT. Protein sequence: CASSIGAATNEKLFF.

The chain uses TRBV18 and TRBJ1-2; D gene unclear. CDR1 is KGHSH and CDR2 is LQKENI in the germline V gene. Trimming stripped 4 bases from V and 7 bases from J, with 13 bases between. The CDR3 runs 13 residues. CDR3 nucleotide sequence: TGTGCCAGCTCACTAAAAGTAAGCGGTGGCTACACCTTC. Encoded protein: CASSLKVSGGYTF.

The rearrangement joins TRBV27 to TRBJ1-5, with unresolved D. Trimming removed 1 base at V and 0 bases at J, with 19 bases between. Germline-derived CDR1 and CDR2 are MNHEY and SMNVEV (reference sequence). The CDR3 covers 19 residues. The CDR3 coding sequence is TGTGCCAGCAGTTTATTCCCCTTGGGCAGGTGGTATAGCAATCAGCCCCAGCATTTT. Its protein product is CASSLFPLGRWYSNQPQHF.

This clone has just one count. The chain combines TRBV5-4 with TRBJ2-2; D remains ambiguous. Germline V gene data show CDR1 as SGHNT and CDR2 as YYREEE (reference sequence). The length of the CDR3 is 14 residues. V dropped 6 bases and J dropped 0 bases, with 9 bases sitting between them. The CDR3 protein is CASTKATNTGELFF. CDR3 nucleotides: TGTGCCAGCACCAAAGCGACGAACACCGGGGAGCTGTTTTTT.

The chain uses TRBV5-1 and TRBJ1-5; the D gene is possibly TRBD1 (5 bases). Trimming pared 2 bases from V and 3 bases from J, leaving 12 bases between. This CDR3 is 15 amino acids long. CDR1 is SGHRS and CDR2 is YFSETQ in the germline V gene. The CDR3 protein is CASSFSVGANQPQHF. The CDR3 DNA is TGCGCCAGCAGCTTCAGCGTAGGGGCCAATCAGCCCCAGCATTTT.

This chain connects TRBV5-8 to TRBJ1-1, with TRBD1 matching over 7 bases. Unmatched junction bases numbered 4, after V lost 0 bases and J lost 8 bases. CDR1 and CDR2 (germline): SGHTS, YDEGEE. The CDR3 consists of 13 residues. The CDR3 loop is CASSLAGDREAFF. CDR3 sequence (DNA): TGTGCCAGCAGCTTGGCCGGGGACAGAGAAGCTTTCTTT.

The rearrangement joins TRBV28 to TRBJ1-1, with a weak D call TRBD1 (6 bases). CDR1 MDHEN and CDR2 SYDVKM come from the germline V gene. Trimming took off 5 bases at V and 4 bases at J, with 17 bases between the two ends. The CDR3 length is 15 residues. CDR3 sequence (DNA): TGTGCCAGCAGTCCTGCCGAGACAGGATTCACTGAAGCTTTCTTT. Translated: CASSPAETGFTEAFF. Full variable domain (rest looked up from reference TRBV28 and TRBJ1-1): DVKVTQSSRYLVKRTGEKVFLECVQDMDHENMFWYRQDPGLGLRLIYFSYDVKMKEKGDIPEGYSVSREKKERFSLILESASTNQTSMYLCASSPAETGFTEAFFGQGTRLTVV.

This clone was counted only a few times. The V call is TRBV5-1, the J call TRBJ2-7, with TRBD1 matching over 9 bases. There are 13 residues in the CDR3. V gave up 6 bases and J gave up 5 bases; unmatched junction bases: 6. Germline V gene data show CDR1 as SGHRS and CDR2 as YFSETQ. This chain's CDR3 is CASKRDRDDEQYF. The CDR3 bases are TGCGCCAGCAAACGGGACAGGGACGACGAGCAGTACTTC.

This clone was detected once. The V call is TRBV10-3, the J call TRBJ2-1; TRBD1 matches 8 bases. Germline CDR1 and CDR2: ENHRY and SYGVKD. Germline trimming cut 6 bases from V and 2 bases from J; bases unmatched to any gene: 6. The CDR3 spans 15 residues. The chain's CDR3 is CAISVDRGAYNEQFF. The CDR3, as DNA: TGTGCCATCAGCGTCGACAGGGGCGCCTACAATGAGCAGTTCTTC.